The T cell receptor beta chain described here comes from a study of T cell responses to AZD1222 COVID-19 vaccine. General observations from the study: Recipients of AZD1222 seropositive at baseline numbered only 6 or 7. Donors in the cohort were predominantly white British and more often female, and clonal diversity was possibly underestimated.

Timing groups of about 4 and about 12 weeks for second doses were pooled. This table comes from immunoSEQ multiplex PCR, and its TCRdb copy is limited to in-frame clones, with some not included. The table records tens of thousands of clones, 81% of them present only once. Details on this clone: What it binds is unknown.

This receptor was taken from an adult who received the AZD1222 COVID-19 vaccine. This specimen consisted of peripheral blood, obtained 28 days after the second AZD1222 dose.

This chain's CDR3 is CASSLEASQETQYF. The DNA for the CDR3 is TGTGCCAGCAGCTTGGAGGCTAGTCAAGAGACCCAGTACTTC. The chain joins TRBV5-4 to TRBJ2-5; D remains unclear. The germline CDR1 and CDR2 sequences are SGHNT and YYREEE (reference sequence). This CDR3 has 14 residues. With 0 bases removed from V and 2 bases from J, the gap between germline ends came to 8 bases.